Following are 29 T cell receptor beta chains from one sample sequenced in a study of tumor and adjacent non-tumor tissue in lung cancer. This sample's RNA came from whole unsorted tissue. More than 3 cm separated this lung sample from the edge of the tumor. A modified ARM-PCR protocol with three rounds of nested PCR amplified TCRbeta. TCRdb fed the multiplex PCR reads into MiXCR, producing one record per CDR3 protein. The sample has approximately 90,000 distinct CDR3 sequences, around 80% seen once. Sequenced input: distant non-tumor lung tissue. The receptor set was obtained from a woman in her 50s with non-small cell lung cancer.

For this clonotype: The conserved closing phenylalanine or tryptophan is absent in this CDR3, likely reflecting a read error. V usage is TRBV10-1 and J usage is TRBJ2-1; 7 positions agree with TRBD2. V lost 2 bases to trimming and J lost 4 bases; unmatched junction nucleotides: 14. Germline V gives CDR1 WNHNN, CDR2 SYGVQD (reference sequence). CDR3 size: 18 residues. This CDR3 reads CASSEGSGGAGGYNEQFS. CDR3 DNA sequence: TGCGCCAGCAGTGAGGGATCGGGGGGAGCAGGAGGGTACAATGAGCAGTTCTCC.

A note on this clonotype: The junction differs from germline at one of its ends, possibly a read error. The gene calls are TRBV12-3 or TRBV12-4 and TRBJ2-3, with a possible D match to TRBD2 (5 bases). The CDR3 is made up of 12 amino acids. CDR3 protein: CASESSTDTQYF. DNA of the CDR3: TGTGCCAGCGAATCTAGCACAGACACGCAGTATTTT.

This chain connects TRBV14 to TRBJ2-5; D not certain. The germline V gene has CDR1 SGHDN and CDR2 FVKESK. The CDR3 runs 13 residues. CDR3 in amino acids: CTGSQRHQETQYF. The CDR3 DNA is TGTACCGGCAGCCAAAGGCATCAAGAGACCCAGTACTTC.

As to this clonotype: Sequence at one end of the junction differs from germline and may be a read error. V gene TRBV6-1 combines with J gene TRBJ2-7; D may be TRBD1 (5 bases). CDR1 MNHNS and CDR2 SASEGT come from the germline V gene. This CDR3 has 13 amino acids. The CDR3 DNA reads TGTACCAGCAGTGAAGACCAGGGCTACGAGCAGTACTTC. Residues: CTSSEDQGYEQYF.

In its sample, this clonotype was seen many times. The CDR3 here is CASSQQEYNQPQHF. The CDR3 region has the DNA TGCGCCAGCAGTCAACAGGAATACAATCAGCCCCAGCATTTT. The chain uses TRBV4-1 and TRBJ1-5; tentatively, D is TRBD1 (5 bases). The CDR3 totals 14 residues. Germline loops: CDR1 MGHRA, CDR2 YSYEKL. With 6 bases removed from V and 3 bases from J, the gap between germline ends came to 12 bases.

This clonotype was detected many times. The rearrangement links TRBV28 to TRBJ1-5, with TRBD1 matching 7 bases. The CDR3 sequence is 15 residues long. V lost 7 bases, J lost 3 bases, and 9 bases stayed unmatched. Germline V gene data show CDR1 as MDHEN and CDR2 as SYDVKM. The CDR3 protein is CASTDTGAVNQPQHF. CDR3 coding DNA: TGTGCCAGCACCGACACAGGGGCTGTCAATCAGCCCCAGCATTTT.

The V call is TRBV6-6, the J call TRBJ2-1, with D tentatively TRBD2 (5 bases). Germline CDR1 is MNHNY and CDR2 is SVGAGI (reference sequence). The CDR3 consists of 15 residues. Trimming stripped 2 bases from V and 10 bases from J, with 18 bases between. The CDR3 spells CASSYLAQRSGEQFF. The DNA for the CDR3 is TGTGCCAGCAGTTACCTAGCCCAGAGGTCGGGGGAGCAGTTCTTC.

This clonotype was counted once. The V gene is TRBV4-2, the J gene TRBJ2-5; D uncertain. The CDR3 runs 17 residues. The germline gives CDR1 LGHNA, CDR2 YNFKEQ. In DNA, the CDR3 is TGTTACAGCAGCCAAGATTTGGGTGTGGGCCCTCGTGGGATCCAGTACTTC. Its protein product is CYSSQDLGVGPRGIQYF.

The chain is built from TRBV11-2 and TRBJ2-7, with D tentatively TRBD1 or TRBD2 (6 bases each). Looked up from germline, CDR1 is SGHAT and CDR2 is FQNNGV. This CDR3 region has 15 residues. The CDR3 region has the DNA TGTGCTAGCGGCACCGGGACATGGCGCACCTACGAGCAGTACTTC. Amino acid sequence: CASGTGTWRTYEQYF.

Concerning this clonotype: Sequence at one end of the junction differs from germline and may be a read error. This chain links TRBV12-3 or TRBV12-4 with TRBJ1-6, with unresolved D. The CDR3 contains 15 residues. CDR3 DNA: TGTGCCAGCAATTTACAAGGGTTGGTTATTTCACTCCTCCACTTT. Its translation: CASNLQGLVISLLHF.

This clonotype has at least ten counts. A read error may explain this, as a much larger clone is one base away. Since the CDR3 does not end with the conserved phenylalanine or tryptophan, this likely comes from a read error. The rearrangement joins TRBV12-3 or TRBV12-4 to TRBJ2-7; TRBD1 matches 8 bases. Trimming took 6 bases from V and 0 from J; bases not matched to a gene: 7. The CDR3 consists of 15 residues. The CDR3 is CASSAWDRNSYEQYI. As DNA, the CDR3 is TGTGCCAGCAGCGCCTGGGACAGGAACTCCTACGAGCAGTACATC.

This clonotype was counted many times. This chain's CDR3 is CSVDRAANYGYTF. CDR3 nucleotide sequence: TGCAGCGTTGACCGTGCGGCTAACTATGGCTACACCTTC. The chain links TRBV29-1 to TRBJ1-2; D is undetermined. In germline, CDR1 is SQVTM, CDR2 ANQGSEA. The germline V and J ends were trimmed by 3 bases and 0 bases, with 8 bases remaining between them. This CDR3 has 13 residues.

To note about this clonotype: One junction end disagrees with the germline gene, perhaps due to a read error. The V call is TRBV20-1, the J call TRBJ2-1; 10 bases fit TRBD1. CDR3 length equals 17 residues. Germline V CDR1 and CDR2: DFQATT, SNEGSKA (reference sequence). The CDR3 protein is CSTRWRQGANPYNEQFF. The CDR3 DNA follows: TGCAGTACTAGATGGAGACAGGGGGCAAACCCCTACAATGAGCAGTTCTTC.

On this clonotype: No conserved phenylalanine or tryptophan ends this CDR3, so it is likely a read error. The chain couples TRBV5-6 to TRBJ2-7; no reliable D call. V shed 0 bases and J shed 8 bases, with 18 bases lying between them. The CDR3 is made up of 15 amino acids. Looked up from germline, CDR1 is SGHDT and CDR2 is YYEEEE. The CDR3 nucleotides are TGTGCCAGCAGCTTGGGTCGATTAATGGGGAAAAAGCAGTACTTA. It is translated as CASSLGRLMGKKQYL.

This chain uses TRBV29-1 with TRBJ2-5; possibly TRBD2 for D (5 bases). Germline V CDR1 and CDR2: SQVTM, ANQGSEA. The CDR3 extends over 17 amino acids. CDR3 sequence: CRIEDLRGWASGETQYF. The CDR3 region has the DNA TGCAGGATTGAAGATCTCCGGGGATGGGCTAGTGGAGAGACCCAGTACTTC.

With respect to this clonotype: This is likely a read error, given that the CDR3 carries no conserved phenylalanine or tryptophan at its end. This chain joins TRBV12-3 or TRBV12-4 and TRBJ2-1, with D possibly matching TRBD1 (6 bases). The CDR3 totals 12 residues. V was trimmed by 5 bases and J by 9 bases, leaving 11 bases between them. The CDR3 nucleotides are TGTGCCAGCAGTAAAACAGGGTGTGAGCAGTTCCTC. Amino acid sequence: CASSKTGCEQFL.

As concerns this clonotype: One junction end does not reproduce the germline sequence, and a read error may be involved. J is TRBJ2-2 and V is TRBV5-3; 7 nucleotides align to TRBD2. TRBV5-3 is filed as an ORF, its function uncertain. This CDR3 comprises 16 residues. CDR3 sequence reads: CARSLRRDYTRGELFF. DNA of the CDR3: TGTGCCAGAAGCCTGCGCCGGGACTACACTCGTGGGGAACTGTTTTTT.

This chain links TRBV29-1 with TRBJ2-3, with D maybe TRBD1 (6 bases). The J call may be faulty, since TRBJ1-5 better matches the DNA end. Germline CDR1 SQVTM, CDR2 ANQGSEA. The CDR3 extends over 15 amino acids. CDR3 sequence: CSVEVRLRGTETQHF. The CDR3 region has the DNA TGCAGCGTTGAAGTCAGGCTCAGGGGAACAGAAACGCAGCATTTT.

V usage is TRBV20-1 and J usage is TRBJ2-3; D perhaps matches TRBD1 (6 bases). Germline loops: CDR1 DFQATT, CDR2 SNEGSKA (reference sequence). The length of the CDR3 is 14 residues. Trimming shortened V by 7 bases and J by 8 bases, and 22 bases separated the two germline ends. The CDR3 DNA reads TGCAGTGTTAGGAGCATCTCAATGGACAGTACGCAGTATTTT. Its protein is CSVRSISMDSTQYF.

With respect to this clonotype: Its ends do not fully match the called genes, so a read error is possible. The chain has TRBV12-3 or TRBV12-4 and TRBJ2-3, with a possible D match to TRBD2 (6 bases). The CDR3 length is 18 residues. The CDR3 region has the DNA TGTGCCTGCAGTTCGGGAGATCTGGCCCTGCGGGGCGCAGATACGCAGTATTTT. Translated: CACSSGDLALRGADTQYF.

This clonotype has a handful of counts. This chain connects TRBV11-2 to TRBJ2-7, with 7 nucleotides matching TRBD1. This CDR3 spans 14 amino acids. V lost 10 bases, J lost 3 bases, and 12 bases stayed unmatched. CDR1 and CDR2 (germline): SGHAT, FQNNGV. This CDR3 reads CANGLVRDSYEQYF. CDR3 DNA: TGTGCCAATGGCTTAGTTAGGGACAGCTACGAGCAGTACTTC. The full variable domain, in which reference TRBV11-2 and TRBJ2-7 provide the parts outside the CDR3, is EAGVAQSPRYKIIEKRQSVAFWCNPISGHATLYWYQQILGQGPKLLIQFQNNGVVDDSQLPKDRFSAERLKGVDSTLKIQPAKLEDSAVYLCANGLVRDSYEQYFGPGTRLTVT.

In regard to this clonotype: Because the CDR3 is missing its conserved closing phenylalanine or tryptophan, this is likely a read error. The chain employs TRBV5-1 and TRBJ1-6; perhaps TRBD1 as D (5 bases). CDR3 length: 15 residues. Germline assignment: CDR1 SGHRS and CDR2 YFSETQ. The CDR3 DNA follows: TGCGCCAACAGCTTGGTCGGGACGGTAAATTCACACCTCCACATT. Its protein product is CANSLVGTVNSHLHI.

This sequence joins TRBV11-1 and TRBJ2-7, with a possible D match to TRBD2 (5 bases). The CDR3 loop spans 12 amino acids. Trimming stripped 7 bases from V and 8 bases from J, with 15 bases between. From germline, CDR1 is SGHAT and CDR2 FQDESV (reference sequence). The DNA of the CDR3 is TGTGCCAGCATCAACACTAGTTCCCAGCAGTACTTC. Encoded protein: CASINTSSQQYF.

The J gene is TRBJ1-6, the V gene TRBV25-1, with a tentative D call TRBD1 (6 bases). Trimming left V 4 bases short and J 6 bases short, with 13 bases between. The CDR3 extends over 15 amino acids. Germline CDR1 reads MGHDK; CDR2 reads SYGVNS. This CDR3 reads CASSAPGHTNSPLHF. DNA for the CDR3: TGTGCCAGCAGTGCTCCGGGACACACTAATTCACCCCTCCACTTT.

In its sample, this clonotype was seen a few times. An end of the junction differs from the germline gene, which may be a read error. The chain carries TRBV11-2 and TRBJ2-3; D not resolved. The germline CDR1 and CDR2 sequences are SGHAT and FQNNGV. The CDR3 totals 13 residues. CDR3 protein: CASSLGSDDTRYF. CDR3 DNA: TGTGCCAGCAGCTTAGGGTCTGATGATACGCGGTATTTT.

This clonotype was counted a single time. The conserved phenylalanine or tryptophan is not found at the CDR3 terminus, so this likely reflects a read error. CDR3: CASSLWGQLATDAQYY. CDR3 nucleotides: TGTGCCAGCAGCTTGTGGGGCCAGCTGGCGACAGATGCGCAGTATTAT. The rearrangement links TRBV11-2 to TRBJ2-3, with a possible D match to TRBD1 (5 bases). This CDR3 contains 16 residues. CDR1 and CDR2 from the germline V gene are SGHAT and FQNNGV.

This clonotype appeared many times. This may be a read error: a much more frequent sequence differs by one nucleotide. The chain couples TRBV6-1 to TRBJ2-2; the match to TRBD1 covers 8 bases. There are 14 residues in the CDR3. CDR1 is MNHNS and CDR2 is SASEGT in the germline V gene. CDR3 amino acids: CASRDREWAGELLF. The CDR3 DNA reads TGTGCCAGCAGGGACAGGGAGTGGGCCGGGGAGCTGCTTTTT.

This clonotype qualifies as medium-sized. The V gene is TRBV6-2 or TRBV6-3, the J gene TRBJ2-1, with TRBD2 identical over 7 bases. With 7 bases clipped from V and 2 bases from J, the junction kept 5 bases outside the gene matches. From germline, CDR1 is MNHEY and CDR2 SVGEGT. The CDR3 sequence is 14 residues long. CDR3: CASTGGSPYNEQFF. The CDR3 DNA follows: TGTGCCAGCACCGGCGGGAGCCCCTACAATGAGCAGTTCTTC.

This clonotype was found once. The junction differs from germline at one of its ends, possibly a read error. The rearrangement links TRBV4-2 to TRBJ1-1, with a weak D call TRBD1 (5 bases). The CDR3 is 15 residues long. Germline V lookup: CDR1 LGHNA, CDR2 YNFKEQ. The CDR3: CASSREGQRDTEAFF. The DNA of the CDR3 is TGTGCCAGCAGCCGAGAGGGGCAGCGAGACACTGAAGCTTTCTTC.